These T cell receptor beta chains were read from a single sample in a study of neurological immune-mediated disorders. TCRdb analysed the 5' RACE reads with MiXCR anew, one entry per CDR3 protein. The data show 45,000 to 55,000 distinct CDR3 sequences, with approximately 3.5% seen just once and 5.5% to 6% held by the top ten. The specimen sequenced was PBMCs. These receptors all stem from a man aged 35-49 years with multiple sclerosis. CDR3s include the opening cysteine and the closing phenylalanine or tryptophan. The D gene is left open where the match is weak. Not all rows give a size; the values are once, few, many and, for expanded clones, a class.

many	TRBV6-6	.	TRBJ1-5	TGTGCCAGCAGTTACGGAACGAGCAATCAGCCCCAGCATTTT	CASSYGTSNQPQHF
many	TRBV5-4	.	TRBJ2-3	TGTGCCAGCAGCTTGGGACAGAGCACAGATACGCAGTATTTT	CASSLGQSTDTQYF
many	TRBV7-9	TRBD1	TRBJ2-7	TGTGCCAGCAGCTTATCACAGGGGAAATACGAGCAGTACTTC	CASSLSQGKYEQYF
many	TRBV4-1	.	TRBJ2-7	TGCGCCAGCAGCCAACCGCCCGCAGGGTACGAGCAGTACTTC	CASSQPPAGYEQYF
many	TRBV5-1	TRBD1	TRBJ2-3	TGCGCCAGCAGCTTGGAGGGACAGGCCGACACAGATACGCAGTATTTT	CASSLEGQADTDTQYF
many	TRBV12-3/TRBV12-4	.	TRBJ1-3	TGTGCCAGCAGTGCGGATGGCGGGGTCTCTGGAAACACCATATATTTT	CASSADGGVSGNTIYF
many	TRBV10-3	TRBD1	TRBJ1-6	TGTGCCATCAGTAAGGACAGGGGTGATTCACCCCTCAACTTT	CAISKDRGDSPLNF
many	TRBV14	.	TRBJ1-2	TGTGCCAGCAGCCGAAGCTATCCTCGCAGTGGCTACACCTTC	CASSRSYPRSGYTF
many	TRBV12-5	TRBD1	TRBJ1-1	TGTGCTAGTGGTCGACAGGGGATGAACACTGAAGCTTTCTTT	CASGRQGMNTEAFF
many	TRBV12-3/TRBV12-4	.	TRBJ2-2	TGTGCCAGCAGGATGAGACGGGCCCCCGGGGAGCTGTTTTTT	CASRMRRAPGELFF
many	TRBV25-1	.	TRBJ2-7	TGTGCCAGCAGTGCTCTAGGGACCGCCTACGAGCAGTACTTC	CASSALGTAYEQYF
many	TRBV6-1	.	TRBJ2-2	TGTGCCAGCAGCCGGGACCCAACCGGGGAGCTGTTTTTT	CASSRDPTGELFF
many	TRBV6-2/TRBV6-3	TRBD1	TRBJ1-4	TGTGCCAGCAGTTACACGGATACCGGGACAGGGAATGAAAAACTGTTTTTT	CASSYTDTGTGNEKLFF
many	TRBV6-6	.	TRBJ2-1	TGTGCCAGCATCACTCGGCCGGGACTTCCCTACAATGAGCAGTTCTTC	CASITRPGLPYNEQFF
many	TRBV20-1	TRBD2	TRBJ2-5	TGCAGTGCCCCTAGCGGGGGGGTCCAAGAGACCCAGTACTTC	CSAPSGGVQETQYF
few	TRBV3-1	TRBD1	TRBJ2-7	TGTGCCAGCAGCCAAGCAAGACAGGGGTATAGGAACGAGCAGTACTTC	CASSQARQGYRNEQYF
few	TRBV28	TRBD2	TRBJ2-5	TGTGCCAGCAGCTCACCCATTCGGGGGGAAAAAGAGACCCAGTACTTC	CASSSPIRGEKETQYF
many	TRBV12-3/TRBV12-4	TRBD2	TRBJ2-1	TGTGCCAGCAGAGGCAGCGGGGTCTCCTACAATGAGCAGTTCTTC	CASRGSGVSYNEQFF
many	TRBV5-1	TRBD1	TRBJ1-1	TGCGCCAGCAGCTTGCCAGGGGGTGGAACTGAAGCTTTCTTT	CASSLPGGGTEAFF
many	TRBV5-1	TRBD1	TRBJ1-5	TGCGCCAGCAGCTTGGGAGGGGGCACCCATCAGCCCCAGCATTTT	CASSLGGGTHQPQHF
many	TRBV12-3/TRBV12-4	.	TRBJ1-1	TGTGCCAGCAGTGCGACGGTAGTTAGGACTGAAGCTTTCTTT	CASSATVVRTEAFF
few	TRBV10-3	TRBD1	TRBJ1-5	TGTGCCATCAGTGCGGACAGGAACAATCAGCCCCAGAATTTT	CAISADRNNQPQNF
many	TRBV18	.	TRBJ2-1	TGTGCCAGCTCACCACGGGGCTACAATGAGCAGTTCTTC	CASSPRGYNEQFF
many	TRBV6-5	.	TRBJ2-2	TGTGCCAGCAGGCAGGCTATCGGGGAGCTGTTTTTT	CASRQAIGELFF
many	TRBV12-3/TRBV12-4	.	TRBJ2-1	TGTGCCAGCAGTTTAAATGTGGGCTCTATCAATGAGCAGTTCTTC	CASSLNVGSINEQFF
many	TRBV29-1	.	TRBJ1-1	TGCAGCGTTGAAAAGGCTGCAGGGAGCACTGAAGCTTTCTTT	CSVEKAAGSTEAFF
few	TRBV12-3/TRBV12-4	.	TRBJ1-2	TGTGCCAGCAGTTTAGACAGCCCCCATGGCTACACCTTC	CASSLDSPHGYTF
many	TRBV3-1	.	TRBJ2-7	TGTGCCAGCAGCCAAACCCACGAGCAGTACTTC	CASSQTHEQYF
many	TRBV2	.	TRBJ2-7	TGTGCCAGCCTAGAGGGCCCCTACGAGCAGTACTTC	CASLEGPYEQYF
many	TRBV3-1	.	TRBJ1-1	TGTGCCAGCAGCCAAGAAGGTAGGGGGACTGAAGCTTTCTTT	CASSQEGRGTEAFF
few	TRBV20-1	.	TRBJ1-5	TGCAGTGCTACAGGGAGGCCCAATCAGCCCCAGAATTTT	CSATGRPNQPQNF
few	TRBV20-1	.	TRBJ2-7	TGCAGTGCGTCAACTACAGGGTCGAGGGAGCAGTACTTC	CSASTTGSREQYF
many	TRBV20-1	TRBD2	TRBJ2-7	TGCAGTGCTAGAGTCCCTAGCGGAAACTACGAGCAGTACTTC	CSARVPSGNYEQYF
.	TRBV20-1	.	TRBJ1-5	TGCAGTGCTAGGAGGAAAAGTCAGCCCCAGAATTTT	CSARRKSQPQNF
many	TRBV27	.	TRBJ1-3	TGTGCCAGCAGTTTGAGGGGCTCTGGAAACACCATATATTTT	CASSLRGSGNTIYF
many	TRBV20-1	TRBD1	TRBJ2-5	TGCAGTGCTCCTCAGGGGGCCGGGGAGACCCAGTACTTC	CSAPQGAGETQYF
many	TRBV20-1	TRBD1	TRBJ2-7	TGCAGTGCTAGAGCTTTGGGACAGGGGGCAGGAGAGCAGTACTTC	CSARALGQGAGEQYF
many	TRBV5-1	.	TRBJ1-5	TGCGCCAGCAGCTTGGGGGATCAGGGACAGCCCCAGCATTTT	CASSLGDQGQPQHF
many	TRBV12-3/TRBV12-4	.	TRBJ2-1	TGTGCCAGCAGTTTCCTGCACGGTTACAATGAGCAGTTCTTC	CASSFLHGYNEQFF
many	TRBV7-3	.	TRBJ2-1	TGTGCCAGCAGCTTCGAGACAGACCCTTACAATGAGCAGTTCTTC	CASSFETDPYNEQFF
many	TRBV6-6	.	TRBJ1-2	TGTGCCACCCTCGCAGCTAACTATGGCTACACCTTC	CATLAANYGYTF
many	TRBV5-1	TRBD1	TRBJ2-7	TGCGCCAGCCGACAGGGCCCCTCCTACGAGCAGTACTTC	CASRQGPSYEQYF
many	TRBV5-4	.	TRBJ1-2	TGTGCCAGCAGCCCAGACTCAGCGGTGAACTATGGCTACACCTTC	CASSPDSAVNYGYTF
many	TRBV20-1	.	TRBJ2-7	TGCAGTGCTAAACGTGCACTCTCCTACGAGCAGTACTTC	CSAKRALSYEQYF
many	TRBV24-1	TRBD1	TRBJ1-5	TGTGCCACCAGTGACAACAGGGGCGGCAATCAGCCCCAGAATTTT	CATSDNRGGNQPQNF